Listed below are T cell receptor beta chains from one sample, sequenced in a study of OX40 agonist ivuxolimab in advanced cancers. Libraries were prepared by immunoSEQ multiplex PCR; TCRdb keeps only in-frame clonotypes and omits some of them. Here the sample spans some 110,000 clones, 93% being singletons. The sequenced sample was CD4+ or CD8+ T cells sorted from blood, obtained in a trial of the OX40 agonist ivuxolimab. The receptors derive from an adult with an advanced solid tumor such as melanoma, head and neck, liver or kidney cancer. Both conserved end residues are part of each CDR3. D genes are given only for firm matches. The size entry is marked missing in some rows and otherwise reads once, few, many or a size class.

TGTGCCATCAGTGGTGGACAGGGGGCCGGCTATGGCTACACCTTC	CAISGGQGAGYGYTF	TRBJ1-2	TRBV10-3	TRBD1	.
TGTGCCAGCTCCCTAACACCAAATGCTCGGGGGCACGGCTACACCTTC	CASSLTPNARGHGYTF	TRBJ1-2	TRBV18	.	.
TGTGCCAGCAGGCGAGTTGTAAGTAGCAATCAGCCCCAGCATTTT	CASRRVVSSNQPQHF	TRBJ1-5	TRBV2	.	.
TGTGCCAGCAGTTCGAAGAGGACCGTCTCCTACAATGAGCAGTTCTTC	CASSSKRTVSYNEQFF	TRBJ2-1	TRBV28	.	.
TGCGCCAGCAGCCTCTCCTCGGACCCCCGAGACTATGGCTACACCTTC	CASSLSSDPRDYGYTF	TRBJ1-2	TRBV4-3	.	.
TGTGCCAGCAGTCACTTATCCGGGACTAACGGTGCCGGGGAGCTGTTTTTT	CASSHLSGTNGAGELFF	TRBJ2-2	TRBV21-1	.	.
TGTGCCAGCAGCTTGTCAGGTGGAGAGACCCAGTACTTC	CASSLSGGETQYF	TRBJ2-5	TRBV5-6	.	.
TGCGCCAGCAGCCTGACAGGGGGACAAGAGACCCAGTACTTC	CASSLTGGQETQYF	TRBJ2-5	TRBV5-1	TRBD1	.
TGTGCCAGCAGTTTACCGACAGGGGTGACTGAAAAACTGTTTTTT	CASSLPTGVTEKLFF	TRBJ1-4	TRBV28	TRBD1	few
TGTGCCAGCAGCCAAGGCCTTGGGGGAGGGAACTATGGCTACACCTTC	CASSQGLGGGNYGYTF	TRBJ1-2	TRBV4-2	.	.
TGTGCCAGCAGAGGAGGGTCTTCAGAGTTCACCGGGGAGCTGTTTTTT	CASRGGSSEFTGELFF	TRBJ2-2	TRBV5-4	.	.
TGTGCCAGCAGCTGGACTTACCGCTCTGGGGCCAACGTCCTGACTTTC	CASSWTYRSGANVLTF	TRBJ2-6	TRBV5-4	.	.
TGTGCCAGCAGGTCCTTTATAGGTTCACCCCTCCACTTT	CASRSFIGSPLHF	TRBJ1-6	TRBV2	.	.
TGTGCCTGGAGTAAACAGGAAGGACAGCCCCAGCATTTT	CAWSKQEGQPQHF	TRBJ1-5	TRBV30	.	.
TGCGCCAGCAGCGCCGGACTAGCGGGGCCATACAATGAGCAGTTCTTC	CASSAGLAGPYNEQFF	TRBJ2-1	TRBV5-1	TRBD2	.
TGTGCCAGCAGTCTCCATCTAGCAAGCCCAGATACGCAGTATTTT	CASSLHLASPDTQYF	TRBJ2-3	TRBV6-6	.	.
TGCGCCAGCAGCCATACTGGGACTAGCGGGAGGAGCGAGCAGTACTTC	CASSHTGTSGRSEQYF	TRBJ2-7	TRBV4-3	TRBD2	.
TGCGCCAGCAGCTGGGCGGACCTCCCTTCTGGGGCCAACGTCCTGACTTTC	CASSWADLPSGANVLTF	TRBJ2-6	TRBV5-1	.	once
TGTGCCAGCAGCCAAAACAGCGGGGCTAGCACAGATACGCAGTATTTT	CASSQNSGASTDTQYF	TRBJ2-3	TRBV7-3	TRBD2	once
TGTGCCAGCAGCCCTGACCGAAACATTCAGTACTTC	CASSPDRNIQYF	TRBJ2-4	TRBV7-9	.	.
TGTGCCAAACTAGCGGGGGGGCCACATGAGCAGTTCTTC	CAKLAGGPHEQFF	TRBJ2-1	TRBV2	TRBD2	once
TGTGCCAGCAGCTTACTACTAGGACAGGGCGACGGAAGGGTTGAAAAACTGTTTTTT	CASSLLLGQGDGRVEKLFF	TRBJ1-4	TRBV7-6	TRBD1	.
TGTGCCAGCAGCGGAGTTTCGGTCTCCGGGGAGCTGTTTTTT	CASSGVSVSGELFF	TRBJ2-2	TRBV7-2	.	.
TGCGCCAGCAGCCCCGACAGCAATCAGCCCCAGCATTTT	CASSPDSNQPQHF	TRBJ1-5	TRBV5-1	.	.
TGTGCCAGCTCACGACAGGTGGGACGGATTTGGGGCTACGAGCAGTACTTC	CASSRQVGRIWGYEQYF	TRBJ2-7	TRBV18	.	.
TGTGCCAGCAGTGGACAGCCTAATGAAAAACTGTTTTTT	CASSGQPNEKLFF	TRBJ1-4	TRBV6-1	.	.
TGTGCCAGCAGCCCCCGGCGAGGGGATTTATGGTACAATGAGCAGTTCTTC	CASSPRRGDLWYNEQFF	TRBJ2-1	TRBV9	.	.
TGTGCCAGCAGCCCATGGACAGGGCAAGGGGAGGCCGGGGAGCTGTTTTTT	CASSPWTGQGEAGELFF	TRBJ2-2	TRBV11-3	TRBD1	.
TGTGCCAGCAGCCAATCCCGGGGGACTAGCGGATACGAGCAGTACTTC	CASSQSRGTSGYEQYF	TRBJ2-7	TRBV4-2	TRBD2	.
TGCGCCAGCAGCTCCTTGGGGGGCACTAATGAAAAACTGTTTTTT	CASSSLGGTNEKLFF	TRBJ1-4	TRBV5-1	.	.
TGTGCCAGCAGCAGGACTAGCGGGGGGAACAATGAGCAGTTCTTC	CASSRTSGGNNEQFF	TRBJ2-1	TRBV7-9	TRBD2	.
TGTGCCAGCAGCGCGGACAGGGGGCTACAGGGCTACACCTTC	CASSADRGLQGYTF	TRBJ1-2	TRBV5-4	TRBD1	.
TGTGCCACCAGCCTGGGGACAGGGGGCAAAAACATTCAGTACTTC	CATSLGTGGKNIQYF	TRBJ2-4	TRBV15	TRBD1	.
TGTGCCAGCAGTACCGGGACAGGGCTGGGTGGCTACACCTTC	CASSTGTGLGGYTF	TRBJ1-2	TRBV28	TRBD1	.
TGTGCCACCTCCGGGACTAGCGGGGGTCTTAGCTCCTACAATGAGCAGTTCTTC	CATSGTSGGLSSYNEQFF	TRBJ2-1	TRBV28	TRBD2	.
TGCGCCAGCAGCTTGGAAGGGGCAAAGGAAAAACTGTTTTTT	CASSLEGAKEKLFF	TRBJ1-4	TRBV5-1	.	.
TGTGCCACCAGCAGCGGACTAGCGGAGTATTTGGGCAATGAGCAGTTCTTC	CATSSGLAEYLGNEQFF	TRBJ2-1	TRBV15	TRBD2	once
TGTGCCAGCAGCCGAGGAGGGGCAGGGGCGGGTTACAATGAGCAGTTCTTC	CASSRGGAGAGYNEQFF	TRBJ2-1	TRBV11-2	.	.
TGTGCCAGCAGCTTGGGAGGCCAGCAAGAGACCCAGTACTTC	CASSLGGQQETQYF	TRBJ2-5	TRBV5-4	.	.
TGTGCCAGCTCCCTTCCGGGGCCTTCTAATCAGCCCCAGCATTTT	CASSLPGPSNQPQHF	TRBJ1-5	TRBV6-1	.	.
TGTGCCAGCAGTGATACAGGGAGGGAGACCCAGTACTTC	CASSDTGRETQYF	TRBJ2-5	TRBV6-1	.	.
TGTGCCAGCAAAGACAGTTCGGGTGGTTCACCCCTCCACTTT	CASKDSSGGSPLHF	TRBJ1-6	TRBV25-1	.	.
TGTGCCAGTAGTATAGGTGGCCTAGCGGGGGGCGAGACCCAGTACTTC	CASSIGGLAGGETQYF	TRBJ2-5	TRBV19	TRBD2	.
TGTGCCAGCAGCTTTAGTGGGGGGCTGAGTTACAATGAGCAGTTCTTC	CASSFSGGLSYNEQFF	TRBJ2-1	TRBV11-2	.	.
TGCGCCAGCAGTCGGGTCAGCTACGAGCAGTACTTC	CASSRVSYEQYF	TRBJ2-7	TRBV5-1	.	.
TGTGCCAGCAGCCCGAGACAGGGGGCATATTCACCCCTCCACTTT	CASSPRQGAYSPLHF	TRBJ1-6	TRBV7-2	TRBD1	.
TGTGCCAGCAGCTCAGGGGGCCCTAATGAAAAACTGTTTTTT	CASSSGGPNEKLFF	TRBJ1-4	TRBV28	TRBD1	.
TGTGCCAGCAGTTACTCAAGGGACCAGCCCCAGCATTTT	CASSYSRDQPQHF	TRBJ1-5	TRBV6-5	.	few
TGTGCCAGCAGCTCCGGACAGGGGTATAATGAAAAACTGTTTTTT	CASSSGQGYNEKLFF	TRBJ1-4	TRBV11-2	TRBD1	.
TGTGCCAGCAGTCGAGGACAGGGGACGGAGTACTTC	CASSRGQGTEYF	TRBJ2-4	TRBV6-5	TRBD1	.
TGTGCCAGCAGCTTGGAGACAGGACGGAGTGAAAAACTGTTTTTT	CASSLETGRSEKLFF	TRBJ1-4	TRBV6-6	.	.
TGTGCCAGCCGAGCTTACAATGAGCAGTTCTTC	CASRAYNEQFF	TRBJ2-1	TRBV6-1	.	.
TGTGCCAGCTCACCACAGGGGGCCCCGAACACCGGGGAGCTGTTTTTT	CASSPQGAPNTGELFF	TRBJ2-2	TRBV18	TRBD1	.
TGTGCCAGTAGTTTCAGTGGCATGAACACTGAAGCTTTCTTT	CASSFSGMNTEAFF	TRBJ1-1	TRBV19	.	few
TGCGCCAGCACCGGGCTAGCGGGTATCGGGGAGCTGTTTTTT	CASTGLAGIGELFF	TRBJ2-2	TRBV5-1	TRBD2	.
TGTGCCAGCAGTACAGGGGGAAACACTGAAGCTTTCTTT	CASSTGGNTEAFF	TRBJ1-1	TRBV5-4	TRBD1	.